This TCR beta chain was retrieved from a study of cytomegalovirus exposure and HLA in healthy donors. Germline assignment: CDR1 LNHNV and CDR2 YYDKDF (reference sequence). The CDR3 runs 18 residues. Germline trimming cut 1 base from V and 2 bases from J; bases unmatched to any gene: 7. Concerning this clone itself: The antigen is unknown.

The primer mix had 60 Vbeta and 13 Jbeta primers. Assay: immunoSEQ multiplex PCR; the TCRdb copy retains only in-frame clones and omits some. The table has around 120,000 clones, 76% seen once; the top ten hold about 15%. Study-wide results and limits: The authors reported that TCR beta sequences could predict HLA-A and HLA-B alleles. These predictions were accurate for most subjects in the first cohort. Later, TCR association rates were found to vary by HLA locus, highest for DRB1 and lowest for HLA-C.

Nominally healthy donors provided the samples, though records likely missed some immune exposures. Sequencing was carried out using PBMCs. The V call is TRBV15, the J call TRBJ1-3, with 11 bases fitting TRBD1. The TCR comes from a man aged 45-60 years in good health and CMV-seropositive. The DNA for the CDR3 is TGTGCCACCAGCAGAGCCATCCCGGGACAGGGGGCTGGAAACACCATATATTTT. As protein: CATSRAIPGQGAGNTIYF.